The rows below give T cell receptor beta chains drawn from one sample of a study of regulatory T cells in long-lasting Graves disease. TCRdb independently ran MiXCR on the multiplex PCR reads; one entry per CDR3 protein. This sample has around 480,000 distinct CDR3 sequences, with approximately 16% found just once. In addition, the sample was reused for a study of T cells in Graves' hyperthyroidism and ophthalmopathy.

Material: peripheral blood mononuclear cells (PBMCs), obtained at new diagnosis, from a patient treated with antithyroid drugs. Receptors were obtained from a woman between 40 and 65 years old with Graves disease. Each CDR3 is given with its conserved first and last residue. D genes are given only for firm matches. The listing skips clone size in some rows; elsewhere it reads once, few, many or a size class.

TRBV7-2	-	TRBJ1-3	-	TGTGCCAGCAGCTTAGGAGCCCCGGGCAGCGGGTCTGGAAACACCATATATTTT	CASSLGAPGSGSGNTIYF
TRBV7-8	few	TRBJ2-3	-	TGTGCCAGCAGCCCCCAACCCCTAGATGCGCAGTATTTT	CASSPQPLDAQYF
TRBV5-1	once	TRBJ2-7	-	TGCGCCAGCAGGAGTAAGCCCGAATACGATTCCTACGAGCAGTACTTC	CASRSKPEYDSYEQYF
TRBV11-2	many	TRBJ2-7	-	TGTGCCAGCAGCTTAGATTGGCTTGGGGCAGGGACCTACGAGCAGTACTTC	CASSLDWLGAGTYEQYF
TRBV11-2	few	TRBJ2-5	TRBD1	TGTGCCAGCAGCTTAGTAGAGACAGGGGGTCTGGAGACCCAGTACTTC	CASSLVETGGLETQYF
TRBV28	many	TRBJ1-1	-	TGTGCCAGCAGCCGGGACCCCCTCTCGTACGGCGAAGCTTTCTTT	CASSRDPLSYGEAFF
TRBV4-1	many	TRBJ2-7	-	TGCGCCAGCAGCCAACCCGGGACCCGTTACGAGCAGTACTTC	CASSQPGTRYEQYF
TRBV7-9	-	TRBJ2-5	-	TGTGCCAGCAGCTTTATGCAGGGAAACCGGGGGGAGACCCAGTACTTC	CASSFMQGNRGETQYF
TRBV20-1	few	TRBJ2-5	-	TGCAGTGCTAGAGATCGGGTAGGTCCGGAGACCCAGTACTTC	CSARDRVGPETQYF
TRBV2	-	TRBJ1-6	TRBD1	TGCGCCAGCAGCCACGGGGACAGGGACCTCCTGGGGTTTTCACCCCTCCACTTT	CASSHGDRDLLGFSPLHF